One and the same sample provided the 21 T cell receptor beta chains below, sequenced in a study of T cells in narcolepsy. The protocol was immunoSEQ multiplex PCR, while the TCRdb copy is restricted to in-frame clones and leaves out a portion. The sample has around 34,000 clones, roughly 80% seen once. The sequencing input was memory (CD45RA-) CD4+ T cells from blood. The receptors originated from a human donor in good health.

The chain links TRBV10-3 to TRBJ2-1; 8 positions match TRBD1. The J segment lost 5 bases and the V segment lost 10 bases, leaving 13 bases of the junction unmatched. The CDR3 consists of 15 residues. Looked up from germline, CDR1 is ENHRY and CDR2 is SYGVKD. The CDR3 protein is CATALRGTGHNEQFF. The CDR3, as DNA: TGTGCCACCGCCCTTCGCGGGACAGGACACAATGAGCAGTTCTTC.

The V and J genes are TRBV5-4 and TRBJ2-7; TRBD2 matches at 7 bases. Looked up from germline, CDR1 is SGHNT and CDR2 is YYREEE (reference sequence). This CDR3 has 16 amino acids. The V gene end was trimmed by 4 bases and the J gene end by 4 bases; junction bases not matched to a gene: 14. Here the CDR3 DNA reads TGTGCCAGCAGCCAGTCTAGCGGTAGGTATGGGTACGAGCAGTACTTC. This sequence encodes CASSQSSGRYGYEQYF.

The chain recombines TRBV18 with TRBJ2-1; TRBD2 matches at 10 bases. The trim removed 5 bases at V and 5 bases at J, leaving 6 bases unmatched. This CDR3 region has 15 residues. In germline, CDR1 is KGHSH, CDR2 LQKENI. The CDR3: CASSLLAGFDNEQFF. The CDR3 DNA reads as TGTGCCAGCTCATTACTAGCGGGGTTCGACAATGAGCAGTTCTTC.

The gene calls are TRBV6-1 and TRBJ1-1; D gene uncertain. CDR3 length: 11 residues. V was pared by 1 base and J by 8 bases, with 5 bases between. Germline assignment: CDR1 MNHNS and CDR2 SASEGT. The CDR3 reads CASSEGLEAFF. The CDR3 nucleotides read TGTGCCAGCAGTGAAGGTTTAGAAGCTTTCTTT.

The rearrangement uses TRBV7-2 and TRBJ2-5; 9 bases line up with TRBD1. This CDR3 region has 15 residues. From germline, CDR1 is SGHTA and CDR2 FQGNSA. Unmatched junction bases numbered 10, after V lost 6 bases and J lost 5 bases. CDR3 protein: CASSIGQGSWETQYF. The CDR3 DNA sequence: TGTGCCAGCAGTATCGGACAGGGGAGTTGGGAGACCCAGTACTTC.

To note about this clone: A read error may account for a junction end that differs from germline. The V gene is TRBV2, the J gene TRBJ1-1; D uncertain. There are 13 residues in the CDR3. Germline V gene sequence: CDR1 SNHLY, CDR2 FYNNEI. The CDR3 bases are TGTGCCAGCGGTCATAACGGTGACACTGAAGCTCTCTTT. The encoded protein is CASGHNGDTEALF. Based on the CDR3 plus reference TRBV2 and TRBJ1-1, the full variable domain is EPEVTQTPSHQVTQMGQEVILRCVPISNHLYFYWYRQILGQKVEFLVSFYNNEISEKSEIFDDQFSVERPDGSNFTLKIRSTKLEDSAMYFCASGHNGDTEALFGQGTRLTVV.

V is TRBV2 and J is TRBJ2-6; D not certain. CDR1 is SNHLY, CDR2 FYNNEI, per germline. The CDR3 has 15 residues. V shed 2 bases and J shed 1 base, with 6 bases lying between them. CDR3 loop: CASSEQVSGANVLTF. The CDR3 coding sequence is TGTGCCAGCAGTGAACAGGTATCTGGGGCCAACGTCCTGACTTTC.

V gene TRBV5-6 combines with J gene TRBJ2-7; D call uncertain. This CDR3 spans 13 amino acids. Per germline, CDR1 SGHDT and CDR2 YYEEEE. Trimming took 3 bases from V and 1 from J, leaving 8 bases between them. This chain's CDR3 is CASSSKLSYEQYF. DNA for the CDR3: TGTGCCAGCAGCTCAAAATTGTCCTACGAGCAGTACTTC.

This chain connects TRBV6-5 to TRBJ1-2; D unresolved. V was shortened by 5 bases and J by 5 bases, with 12 bases between the two germline ends. The germline V gene has CDR1 MNHEY and CDR2 SVGAGI. The CDR3 spans 13 residues. CDR3 loop: CASSEGAGYGYTF. The CDR3 region has the DNA TGTGCCAGCAGTGAGGGCGCGGGGTATGGCTACACCTTC.

V and J are TRBV15 and TRBJ1-4; TRBD1 might be the D (6 bases). CDR1 is LNHNV, CDR2 YYDKDF, per germline (reference sequence). The CDR3 contains 19 residues. The germline V and J ends were trimmed by 0 bases and 8 bases, with 25 bases remaining between them. CDR3 sequence reads: CATSRDRVLRGAGVEKLFF. In DNA form, the CDR3 reads TGTGCCACCAGCAGAGATCGGGTATTGAGGGGGGCTGGGGTAGAAAAACTGTTTTTT.

V is TRBV20-1 and J is TRBJ2-1, with unresolved D. The germline V gene has CDR1 DFQATT and CDR2 SNEGSKA (reference sequence). This CDR3 contains 10 residues. V was clipped by 3 bases and J by 9 bases, with 6 bases between them. The CDR3 nucleotides read TGCAGTGCTAGCCGAAGTGAGCAGTTCTTC. Its translation: CSASRSEQFF.

The chain is built from TRBV7-8 and TRBJ2-3; 10 bases are shared with TRBD2. CDR3 size: 18 residues. Germline V lookup: CDR1 SGHVS, CDR2 FQNEAQ. The V and J ends lost 4 bases and 0 bases, in that order; junction bases with no gene match: 10. CDR3 bases: TGTGCCAGCAGCTCAGCCCAGCTAGCGGGAGTTAGCACAGATACGCAGTATTTT. This sequence encodes CASSSAQLAGVSTDTQYF.

The V call is TRBV11-2, the J call TRBJ1-1, with D uncertain. Germline lookup yields CDR1 SGHAT and CDR2 FQNNGV. The CDR3 is 13 residues long. V shed 5 bases and J shed 0 bases, with 7 bases lying between them. The CDR3 spells CASSLRLNTEAFF. Here the CDR3 DNA reads TGTGCCAGCAGCCTCAGACTGAACACTGAAGCTTTCTTT.

Here the CDR3 reads CASSSAGTGRSSYNEQFF. The DNA for the CDR3 is TGTGCCAGCAGCTCCGCCGGAACGGGCCGAAGCTCCTACAATGAGCAGTTCTTC. The chain recombines TRBV7-9 with TRBJ2-1, with D unresolved. Trimming took 4 bases from V and 0 from J, leaving 19 bases between them. Germline V gene lookup returns CDR1 SEHNR and CDR2 FQNEAQ (reference sequence). The CDR3 runs to 18 residues.

This chain uses TRBV2 with TRBJ2-3; 11 nucleotides agree with TRBD2. The CDR3 sequence is 14 residues long. The V gene end was trimmed by 11 bases and the J gene end by 3 bases; junction bases not matched to a gene: 7. Germline values: CDR1 SNHLY, CDR2 FYNNEI. The CDR3 protein is CAQTSGIETDTQYF. The CDR3 coding sequence is TGTGCCCAGACTAGCGGGATCGAGACAGATACGCAGTATTTT.

This clone was seen just once. Written as DNA, the CDR3 is TGCACCACAGATACGCAGTATTTT. Translated, it gives CTTDTQYF. This sequence joins TRBV20-1 and TRBJ2-3; no reliable D call. The germline CDR1 and CDR2 sequences are DFQATT and SNEGSKA (reference sequence). The CDR3 has 8 amino acids.

The V and J genes are TRBV11-2 and TRBJ2-3, with D perhaps matching TRBD2 (6 bases). The CDR3 loop spans 19 amino acids. Trimming took off 5 bases at V and 2 bases at J, with 26 bases between the two ends. The V gene's germline CDR1 is SGHAT and CDR2 FQNNGV. The CDR3 DNA sequence: TGTGCCAGCAGCCTCCCTAGCGCCGAAGGTTCTGACTACACAGATACGCAGTATTTT. Translating it yields CASSLPSAEGSDYTDTQYF. Complete variable domain (other parts from reference TRBV11-2 and TRBJ2-3): EAGVAQSPRYKIIEKRQSVAFWCNPISGHATLYWYQQILGQGPKLLIQFQNNGVVDDSQLPKDRFSAERLKGVDSTLKIQPAKLEDSAVYLCASSLPSAEGSDYTDTQYFGPGTRLTVL.

The chain carries TRBV4-2 and TRBJ2-1; possibly TRBD2 for D (7 bases). Germline V gene lookup returns CDR1 LGHNA and CDR2 YNFKEQ. V was clipped by 4 bases and J by 8 bases, with 15 bases between them. CDR3 length: 14 residues. As DNA, the CDR3 is TGTGCCAGCAGCCGGTGGGAGGGGGTGGATGAGCAGTTCTTC. Amino acid sequence: CASSRWEGVDEQFF.

This rearrangement joins TRBV29-1 to TRBJ1-2; a possible D gene is TRBD1 (5 bases). The germline V gene encodes CDR1 SQVTM and CDR2 ANQGSEA. The CDR3 sequence is 12 residues long. V lost 4 bases and J 7 bases, leaving 13 bases between the germline ends. Here the CDR3 reads CSVGGDSAGYTF. Here the CDR3 DNA reads TGCAGCGTTGGAGGGGATTCTGCTGGCTACACCTTC.

This clone was observed a few times. V and J are TRBV2 and TRBJ1-5; D gene ambiguous. From germline, CDR1 is SNHLY and CDR2 FYNNEI. V was clipped by 6 bases and J by 0 bases, with 12 bases between them. This CDR3 spans 15 amino acids. For the CDR3, the DNA is TGTGCCAGCAGGGAACAGACGTATAGCAATCAGCCCCAGCATTTT. Its translation: CASREQTYSNQPQHF.

The rearrangement uses TRBV19 and TRBJ2-7, with a tentative D call TRBD2 (6 bases). Looked up from germline, CDR1 is LNHDA and CDR2 is SQIVND (reference sequence). There are 15 residues in the CDR3. Trimming pared 6 bases from V and 2 bases from J, leaving 17 bases between. CDR3 amino acids: CASSSVGGRTYEQYF. The DNA for the CDR3 is TGTGCCAGTAGCTCCGTTGGGGGGAGGACCTACGAGCAGTACTTC.